The T cell receptor (beta chain) described here comes from a study of identical twins. Whole-study results and caveats: Invariant MAIT and iNKT cells could partly confound zero-insertion analyses. Researchers reported weaker excess twin sharing in beta out-of-frame sequences.

TCRdb itself ran the 5' RACE reads through MiXCR, one entry per CDR3 protein. The table shows 450,000 or so distinct CDR3 sequences, with more than 13% occurring only once. All of the donors were Caucasians in good health. This clonotype was seen ten or more times. What it binds is unknown. The CDR3 loop spans 15 amino acids. The ends lost 5 bases at V and 2 bases at J; junction bases unmatched: 7. These sequences were also reported in another study, on yellow fever vaccine responses in identical twins.

This receptor was taken from a woman younger than 30 in good health. Sequencing input: CD4+ T cells sorted from blood. J is TRBJ2-3 and V is TRBV12-3 or TRBV12-4, with 7 bases aligning to TRBD1. The CDR3 DNA reads TGTGCCAGCAGTCAGGGGGTCTTTTCCACAGATACGCAGTATTTT. Its protein is CASSQGVFSTDTQYF.